This T cell receptor beta chain was identified during a study of vaccination effects on CD4 cells after COVID-19. The overall study: Antigen-specific CD4+ T cells were expanded with viral peptide pools in the ViraFEST assay before sequencing. Study results and limitations: Clones that were induced by infection or by vaccine showed marked contraction late after vaccination. Convalescent post-vaccine spike-reactive clones were mostly newly vaccine-induced.

Culture proceeded for more than nine days, and CD4+ T cells were then isolated. Infection with SARS-CoV-2 occurred in the person between March and December 2020, and PCR confirmed it. Vaccine administered to participants consisted of two doses of either BNT162b2 or mRNA-1273. Assay: immunoSEQ multiplex PCR; the TCRdb copy retains only in-frame clones and omits some. In the table there are nearly 50,000 clones, over 60% of which are singletons. As concerns this clone: Antigen: not known.

Germline CDR1 and CDR2: SEHNR and FQNEAQ (reference sequence). The CDR3 contains 15 residues. V was clipped by 5 bases and J by 1 base, with 11 bases between them. This TCR was sampled from a human donor who had a prior SARS-CoV-2 infection. The chain recombines TRBV7-9 with TRBJ2-2; D gene unclear. This material consisted of CD4+ T cells from PBMCs cultured without peptide, taken after COVID-19 vaccination. The CDR3 loop is CASSDPRRNTGELFF. In DNA, the CDR3 is TGTGCCAGCAGCGACCCCAGGAGGAACACCGGGGAGCTGTTTTTT.